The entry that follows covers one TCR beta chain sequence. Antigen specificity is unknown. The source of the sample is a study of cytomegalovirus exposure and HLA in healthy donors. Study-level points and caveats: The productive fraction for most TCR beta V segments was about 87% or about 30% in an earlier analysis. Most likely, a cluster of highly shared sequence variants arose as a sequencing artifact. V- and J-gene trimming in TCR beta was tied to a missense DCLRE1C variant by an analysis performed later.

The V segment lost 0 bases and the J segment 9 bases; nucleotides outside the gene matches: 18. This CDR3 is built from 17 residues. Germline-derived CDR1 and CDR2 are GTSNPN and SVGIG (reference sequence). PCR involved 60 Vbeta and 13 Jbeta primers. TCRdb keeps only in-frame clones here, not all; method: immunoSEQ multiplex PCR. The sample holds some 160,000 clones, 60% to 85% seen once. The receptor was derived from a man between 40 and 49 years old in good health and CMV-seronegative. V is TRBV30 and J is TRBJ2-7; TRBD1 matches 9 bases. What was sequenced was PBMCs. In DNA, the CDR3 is TGTGCCTGGAGTGTGGGGGGCTCCGGGACAGGGATGAACCGGCAGTACTTC. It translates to CAWSVGGSGTGMNRQYF.